The 12 T cell receptor beta chains below all came from one sample that was sequenced in a study of beta chain features in type 1 diabetes. Whole-study results and caveats: Researchers report that Type 1 diabetes patients had moderately but significantly shorter TCRB CDR3s across all four CD4+ subsets.

cDNA synthesis used the whole RNA isolate, giving expressed TCRB sequences. Using immunoSEQ multiplex PCR, the repertoire was profiled, and TCRdb retains in-frame clones only, with some absent. The sample lists around 110,000 clones; about a sixth were seen once. Their target antigens are unknown. The sample taken for sequencing was central memory CD4+ T cells from blood. The receptors shown here come from a young man with type 1 diabetes.

This clone was detected only a few times. The chain recombines TRBV7-3 with TRBJ2-1, with TRBD2 identical over 9 bases. The CDR3 runs to 15 residues. Germline assignment: CDR1 SGHTA and CDR2 FQGTGA. Trimming cost V 2 bases and J 5 bases; bases outside gene matches: 4. For the CDR3, the DNA is TGTGCCAGCAGCTTATTAGCGGGGGCCGACAATGAGCAGTTCTTC. Its translation: CASSLLAGADNEQFF.

The chain employs TRBV4-3 and TRBJ2-7, with 7 bases aligning to TRBD1. The length of the CDR3 is 15 residues. CDR1 and CDR2 (germline): LGHNA, YSLEER. The junction had 9 bases not matched to a gene; V was cut back by 4 bases and J by 3 bases. CDR3 coding DNA: TGCGCCAGCAGCCCTTCGACAGGGATCGGCTACGAGCAGTACTTC. It encodes CASSPSTGIGYEQYF.

The V gene is TRBV9, the J gene TRBJ2-3; possibly TRBD1 for D (6 bases). Per the germline V gene, CDR1 is SGDLS and CDR2 is YYNGEE. V was shortened by 2 bases and J by 1 base, with 11 bases between the two germline ends. The CDR3 runs to 15 residues. CDR3 region: CASSVQGIRTDTQYF. DNA of the CDR3: TGTGCCAGCAGCGTCCAGGGGATCCGCACAGATACGCAGTATTTT.

This clone was recorded a few times. This sequence joins TRBV15 and TRBJ2-1, with 7 positions matching TRBD1. From germline, CDR1 is LNHNV and CDR2 YYDKDF (reference sequence). The V and J ends lost 1 base and 4 bases, in that order; junction bases with no gene match: 7. The length of the CDR3 is 16 residues. CDR3 sequence reads: CATSRGQGSGYNEQFF. The CDR3 bases are TGTGCCACCAGCAGAGGACAGGGTTCGGGTTACAATGAGCAGTTCTTC. The whole variable domain, filled in from reference TRBV15 and TRBJ2-1, reads DAMVIQNPRYQVTQFGKPVTLSCSQTLNHNVMYWYQQKSSQAPKLLFHYYDKDFNNEADTPDNFQSRRPNTSFCFLDIRSPGLGDTAMYLCATSRGQGSGYNEQFFGPGTRLTVL.

This clone was counted a few times. In this CDR3 the conserved last residue, phenylalanine or tryptophan, is missing, so a read error is likely. It is unclear where the CDR3 begins or ends on the DNA, so no DNA is shown, and the CDR3 is as TCRdb lists it. The rearrangement links TRBV7-2 to TRBJ2-3; no DNA check was done on the table's D call, TRBD2. The CDR3 totals 13 residues, both ends included. Per the germline V gene, CDR1 is SGHTA and CDR2 is FQGNSA. CDR3 sequence reads: CASSLGVSPTKSI.

This clone came up a few times. The J gene is TRBJ2-5, the V gene TRBV7-2; 7 bases align to TRBD2. Trimming took 1 base from V and 4 from J; bases not matched to a gene: 3. The CDR3 totals 14 residues. Germline loops: CDR1 SGHTA, CDR2 FQGNSA. CDR3 coding DNA: TGTGCCAGCAGCTTAGGACTAGCTTCAGAGACCCAGTACTTC. Encoded protein: CASSLGLASETQYF.

This sequence joins TRBV7-2 and TRBJ1-1; 7 bases are shared with TRBD1. The CDR3 sequence is 15 residues long. Germline CDR1 SGHTA, CDR2 FQGNSA. V lost 5 bases, J lost 1 base, and 7 bases stayed unmatched. The CDR3 spells CASSPQGVRNTEAFF. As DNA, the CDR3 is TGTGCCAGCAGCCCCCAGGGGGTTAGGAACACTGAAGCTTTCTTT.

The chain carries TRBV10-3 and TRBJ1-2; possibly TRBD1 for D (6 bases). Trimming removed 5 bases at V and 8 bases at J, with 12 bases between. Per the germline V gene, CDR1 is ENHRY and CDR2 is SYGVKD. The CDR3 extends over 12 amino acids. In DNA form, the CDR3 reads TGTGCCATCAGTAAACAGGGTTTCGGCTACACCTTC. Translating it yields CAISKQGFGYTF.

This clone was recorded a few times. V and J are TRBV27 and TRBJ1-6; 8 positions agree with TRBD1. V was clipped by 6 bases and J by 8 bases; unmatched bases: 6. CDR1 is MNHEY and CDR2 is SMNVEV in the germline V gene (reference sequence). There are 14 residues in the CDR3. This chain's CDR3 is CASRRQGKDSPLHF. The CDR3 DNA sequence: TGTGCCAGCAGGAGACAGGGGAAGGATTCACCCCTCCACTTT.

CDR3: CASSPTGDQAYNSPLHF. The CDR3 region has the DNA TGCGCCAGCAGCCCGACAGGGGACCAAGCCTATAATTCACCCCTCCACTTT. The chain recombines TRBV5-1 with TRBJ1-6; TRBD1 aligns across 8 bases. Germline V gives CDR1 SGHRS, CDR2 YFSETQ. The CDR3 consists of 17 residues. With V trimmed by 4 bases and J by 2 bases, 8 bases remained unmatched.

V and J are TRBV29-1 and TRBJ2-3; D is unclear. Per germline, CDR1 SQVTM and CDR2 ANQGSEA. The V end lost 6 bases, the J end lost 1 base, and 8 bases lay between the germline ends. The CDR3 extends over 12 amino acids. Here the CDR3 DNA reads TGCAGCGTCCGAAGGGGCACAGATACGCAGTATTTT. Amino acids: CSVRRGTDTQYF.

This chain links TRBV7-9 with TRBJ2-7, with 11 bases that match TRBD2. The trim removed 4 bases at V and 5 bases at J, leaving 4 bases unmatched. CDR3 length: 14 residues. Germline V gene lookup returns CDR1 SEHNR and CDR2 FQNEAQ (reference sequence). The CDR3 spells CASSSGLAVDEQYF. The CDR3 DNA is TGTGCCAGCAGCTCGGGACTAGCGGTCGACGAGCAGTACTTC.